This is a list of T cell receptor beta chains from one sample in a study of T cells after yellow fever vaccination. TCRdb processed the 5' RACE reads anew with MiXCR; each CDR3 protein has one entry. This sample has fewer than 450,000 distinct CDR3 sequences, with roughly 12% found just once. This sample comprised PBMCs, obtained on the day of the first yellow fever vaccination. The receptors were sampled from a young man who received the YFV17D yellow fever vaccine. The CDR3 runs from the conserved cysteine through the conserved F or W. Each record gives: J gene, D gene, V gene, clone size, CDR3 DNA, CDR3 protein. A D gene is named only where the DNA matches it firmly. For some rows the clone size is stated as once, few or many, or as a class when expanded; others skip it.

TRBJ1-1,NA,TRBV7-9,many,TGTGCCAGCAGCTTATTCGTCACTGAAGCTTTCTTT,CASSLFVTEAFF
TRBJ2-2,NA,TRBV7-2,NA,TGTGCCAGCAGCCTATACGGACCCGTACAGGGGGAGCTGTTTTTT,CASSLYGPVQGELFF
TRBJ2-4,NA,TRBV6-5,few,TGTGCCAGCAGTTACTCTACAGGGCGGAGGGTCCTAGCCAAAAACATTCAGTACTTC,CASSYSTGRRVLAKNIQYF
TRBJ2-5,TRBD2,TRBV5-1,few,TGCGCCAGCAGCTTGCAAATAGCGGGGGGGCAAGAGACCCAGTACTTC,CASSLQIAGGQETQYF
TRBJ1-1,NA,TRBV7-3,few,TGTGCCAGCAGCCCCGGCAGGGCTACTGAAGCTTTCTTT,CASSPGRATEAFF
TRBJ2-3,TRBD2,TRBV29-1,few,TGCAGCGTTGAGTCTCTAGCGGGGGCTACTAGCACAGATACGCAGTATTTT,CSVESLAGATSTDTQYF
TRBJ2-7,NA,TRBV12-5,NA,TGTGCTAGTGGTTCGACAGATTCCTACGAGCAGTACTTC,CASGSTDSYEQYF
TRBJ1-5,TRBD1,TRBV4-2,few,TGTGCCAGCAGCCATCCCAAAAATCAAGGGGGCGATGTTCAGCCCCAGCATTTT,CASSHPKNQGGDVQPQHF
TRBJ1-6,NA,TRBV18,NA,TGTGCCAGCTCACCAATGTCCAGAGATAATTCACCCCTCCACTTT,CASSPMSRDNSPLHF
TRBJ2-5,TRBD2,TRBV4-1,few,TGCGCCAGCAGCCAAGGGCAGGGGAGCGGGGGGTGGGAGACCCAGTACTTC,CASSQGQGSGGWETQYF
TRBJ1-1,NA,TRBV10-3,many,TGTGCCACCGGGACACTTAACACTGAAGCTTTCTTT,CATGTLNTEAFF
TRBJ2-5,NA,TRBV20-1,few,TGCAGTGCGAGGGGGTGGGAGGAGACCCAGTACTTC,CSARGWEETQYF
TRBJ1-5,TRBD1,TRBV20-1,NA,TGCAGTGCTACTCGGACAGGCCAGGAGAGGGTCCAGCCCCAGCATTTT,CSATRTGQERVQPQHF
TRBJ1-1,NA,TRBV27,NA,TGTGCCAGCAGTCCCCGTGGGCCACCGACTGAAGCTTTCTTT,CASSPRGPPTEAFF
TRBJ2-7,NA,TRBV5-1,many,TGCGCCAGCAGTCCCTCTCCAGACCGCTACGAGCAGTACTTC,CASSPSPDRYEQYF
TRBJ2-1,TRBD1,TRBV12-3/TRBV12-4,NA,TGTGCCACCCGAGGGGGCCATGAGCAGTTCTTC,CATRGGHEQFF
TRBJ2-2,NA,TRBV6-2/TRBV6-3,few,TGTGCCAGCAGCCGGCCCGGGCCCTTTTCCAGCACCGGGGAGCTGTTTTTT,CASSRPGPFSSTGELFF
TRBJ2-1,TRBD2,TRBV7-3,few,TGTGCCAGCAGCTTTTGGGGACTAGCGGGGGCCAATGAGCAGTTCTTC,CASSFWGLAGANEQFF
TRBJ2-1,TRBD1,TRBV5-1,few,TGCGCCAGCCGCCAGCAGCCGGGACAGGGGTACAATGAGCAGTTCTTC,CASRQQPGQGYNEQFF
TRBJ1-5,NA,TRBV7-3,NA,TGTGCCAGCAGCAAAGGGGGGCCCCAGCATTTT,CASSKGGPQHF
TRBJ2-1,TRBD2,TRBV12-3/TRBV12-4,NA,TGTGCCAGCGTACGGATCGGGAGGACCACCGGGGGTGAGCAGTTCTTC,CASVRIGRTTGGEQFF
TRBJ1-1,TRBD1,TRBV7-2,few,TGTGCCAGCAGTCGTTCAGGGGGCACTGAAGCTTTCTTT,CASSRSGGTEAFF
TRBJ2-4,NA,TRBV7-9,NA,TGTGCCAGCAGCGGTGGCGGACTCAACATTCAGTACTTC,CASSGGGLNIQYF
TRBJ2-3,TRBD2,TRBV5-4,NA,TGTGCCACCGTAGGGCGGGGGGCGTCAGATACGCAGTATTTT,CATVGRGASDTQYF
TRBJ2-1,NA,TRBV7-2,NA,TGTGCCAGCAGCTCTTGGAGCCCCTACAATGAGCAGTTCTTC,CASSSWSPYNEQFF
TRBJ2-7,TRBD1,TRBV5-1,few,TGCGCCAGCAGCTTGGTAACCGTTGGGTCAGGGGGCCTATACGAGCAGTACTTC,CASSLVTVGSGGLYEQYF